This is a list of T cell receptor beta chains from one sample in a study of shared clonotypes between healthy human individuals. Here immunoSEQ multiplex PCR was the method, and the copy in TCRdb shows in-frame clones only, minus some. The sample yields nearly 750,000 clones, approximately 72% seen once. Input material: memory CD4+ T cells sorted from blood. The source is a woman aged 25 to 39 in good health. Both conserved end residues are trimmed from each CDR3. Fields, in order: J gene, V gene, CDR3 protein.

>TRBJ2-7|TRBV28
ASSLEGETGEY
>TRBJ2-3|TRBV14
ASSQVAGPLNTQY
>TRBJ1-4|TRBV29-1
SVRQPAVEKLF
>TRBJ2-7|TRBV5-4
ASRPGGTSGIYAYEQY
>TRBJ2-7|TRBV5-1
ASTRDYNYEQY
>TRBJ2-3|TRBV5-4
ASSFGTASTDTQY
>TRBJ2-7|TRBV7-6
ASSSLARRYEQY
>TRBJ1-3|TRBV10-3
AISGEGSGNTIY
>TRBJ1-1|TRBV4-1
ASRDRALNTEAF
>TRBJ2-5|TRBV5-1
ASSLGTRTGAETQY
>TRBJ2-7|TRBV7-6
ASSPTGQDYEQY
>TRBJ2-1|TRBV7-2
ASQLGLSSYNEQF
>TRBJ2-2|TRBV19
ASSIMSDANTGELF
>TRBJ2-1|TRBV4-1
ASSSQTTSGSYNEQF
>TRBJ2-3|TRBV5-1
ASRETGTDTDTQY
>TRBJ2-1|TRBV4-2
ASSQGMGGLESTEQF
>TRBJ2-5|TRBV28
ASSQDRGPETQY
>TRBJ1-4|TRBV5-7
ASSLRQGSEKLF
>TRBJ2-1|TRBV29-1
SVESTAYNEQF
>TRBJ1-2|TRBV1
TSSHKTGNGYT
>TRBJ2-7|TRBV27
ASSQALRGWDRY
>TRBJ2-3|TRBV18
ASSPRPSGGSTDTQY
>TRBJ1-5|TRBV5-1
ASSLGGGLGNQPQH
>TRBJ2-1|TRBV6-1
ASSEHSGGASNEQF
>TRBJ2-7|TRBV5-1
ASSPGGYEQY
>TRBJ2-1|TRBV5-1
ASSLAGGELVDEQF
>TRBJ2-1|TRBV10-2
ASSGTSGRGNEQF
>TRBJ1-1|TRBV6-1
ASSEKGTLGAF
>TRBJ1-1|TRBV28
ASRGSWNTEAF
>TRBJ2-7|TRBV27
ASSLSPPGENEQY
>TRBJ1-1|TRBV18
ASSPGAAETEAF
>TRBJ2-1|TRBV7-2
ASSLGASGYNEQF
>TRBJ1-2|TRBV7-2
ASSRKTGVNYGYT
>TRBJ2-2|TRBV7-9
ASSLDGPNTGELF
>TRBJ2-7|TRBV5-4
ASSPTGQAYEQY
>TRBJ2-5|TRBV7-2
ASSPKTSVQETQY
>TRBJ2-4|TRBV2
ASSDVGRTKNIQY